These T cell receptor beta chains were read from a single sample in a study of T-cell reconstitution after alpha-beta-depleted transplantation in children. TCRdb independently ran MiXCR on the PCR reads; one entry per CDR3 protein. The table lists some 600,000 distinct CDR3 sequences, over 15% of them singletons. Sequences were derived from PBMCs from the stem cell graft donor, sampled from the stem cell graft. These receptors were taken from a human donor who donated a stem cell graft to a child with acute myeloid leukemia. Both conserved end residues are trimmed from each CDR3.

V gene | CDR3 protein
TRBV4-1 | ASSLREGQNIQY
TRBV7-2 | ASSLRQGGNGGEAF
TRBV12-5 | ASGFGQGNTGELF
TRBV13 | ASSLGRTPLH
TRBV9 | ASSVAGGDTEAF
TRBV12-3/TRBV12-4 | ASSRGLAGNTGELF
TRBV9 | ASSVGDGGQPQH
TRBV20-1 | SAHPQRGLLDQPQH
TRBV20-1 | SARREAADPRTQY
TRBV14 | ASSQGTYQETQY
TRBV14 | ASSQEGKGTDTQY
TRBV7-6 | ASSLEAGSFNYGYT
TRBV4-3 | ASSQPRRLLAKNIQY
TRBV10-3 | AISEAPQEKLF
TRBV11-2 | ASSFMAAGANVLT
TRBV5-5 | AISSGTTGELF
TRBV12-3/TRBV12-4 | ASSYRRDQPQH
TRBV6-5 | ASSFNLQGAMNTEAF
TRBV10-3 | AIKGTDSNQPQH
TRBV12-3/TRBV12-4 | ASSPPEEDTDTQY
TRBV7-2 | ASSLSKGRETQY
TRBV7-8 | ASSLARRNYEKLF
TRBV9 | ASSVEWVVTDTQY
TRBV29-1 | SVLAPTGNGYT
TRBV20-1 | SARALAGLINTGELF
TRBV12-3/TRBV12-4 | ASGEDRAYNEQF
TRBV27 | ASRSSRYASNQPQH
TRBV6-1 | ASSAKPGDTGELF
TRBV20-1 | SAKLGHLNTEAF
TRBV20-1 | SGTGGSDTQY
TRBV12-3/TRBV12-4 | ASSLDTFQPQH
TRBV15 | ATGRLAGATDTQY
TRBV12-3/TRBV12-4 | ASGLTVVNTEAF
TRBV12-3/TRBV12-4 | ASSRGGDQY
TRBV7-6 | ASSLSVPWDTINGGEQF
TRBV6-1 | ASRGLTNTEAF
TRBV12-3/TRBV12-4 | ASINRQGYGYT
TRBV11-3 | ASSLDRGEAETQY
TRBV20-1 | SAGRAGGPGEQF
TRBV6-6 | ASSFPLEEDSNQPQH
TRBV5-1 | ASRPTSGTQNTEAF
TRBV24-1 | ATSDHRLGVIPNEQF
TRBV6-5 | ASSYGPPLNTEAF
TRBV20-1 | SARAVSDTQY
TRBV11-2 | ASSLVGGAHNEQF
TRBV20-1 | SARPGTGRDLGTDTQY
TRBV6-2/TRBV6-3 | ASATVRYQETQY
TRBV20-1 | SASTRDRGNYGYT
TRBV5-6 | ASSGGGRIGELF
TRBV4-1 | ASSQVGGGMYGYT
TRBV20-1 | SARDSMNTEAF
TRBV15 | ATSRDGWPANQPQH
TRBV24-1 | ATSDLQGGAF
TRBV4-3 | ASSPRPGNTGELF
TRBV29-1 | SVGVGAHPGELF